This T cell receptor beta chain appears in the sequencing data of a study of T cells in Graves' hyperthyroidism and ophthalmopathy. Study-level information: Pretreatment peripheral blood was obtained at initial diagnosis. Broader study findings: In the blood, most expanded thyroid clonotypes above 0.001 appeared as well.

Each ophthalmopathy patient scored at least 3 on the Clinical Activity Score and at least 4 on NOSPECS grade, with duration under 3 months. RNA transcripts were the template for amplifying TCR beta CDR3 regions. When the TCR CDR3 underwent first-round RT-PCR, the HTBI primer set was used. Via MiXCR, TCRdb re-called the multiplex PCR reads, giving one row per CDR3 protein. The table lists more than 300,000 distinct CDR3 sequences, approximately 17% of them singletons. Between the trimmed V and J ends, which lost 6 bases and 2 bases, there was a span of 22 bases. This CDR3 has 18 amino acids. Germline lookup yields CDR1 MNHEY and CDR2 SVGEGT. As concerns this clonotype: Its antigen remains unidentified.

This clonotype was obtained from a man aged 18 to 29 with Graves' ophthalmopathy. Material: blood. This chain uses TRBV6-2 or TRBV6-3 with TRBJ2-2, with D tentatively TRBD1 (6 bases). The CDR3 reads CASSADRLKRTNTGELFF. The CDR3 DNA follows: TGTGCCAGCAGCGCAGACAGGCTAAAACGAACAAACACCGGGGAGCTGTTTTTT.